Listed here is a single T cell receptor beta chain. This entry comes from a study of cytomegalovirus exposure and HLA in healthy donors. Germline lookup yields CDR1 SGHVS and CDR2 FNYEAQ. There are 15 residues in the CDR3. V gave up 2 bases and J gave up 2 bases, with 12 bases separating them. This PCR relied on a set of 60 Vbeta primers and 13 Jbeta primers. TCRdb's table, derived via immunoSEQ multiplex PCR, lists solely in-frame clones and lacks some. The repertoire holds some 200,000 clones, with about four fifths as singletons. This sequence originates from a woman in her 50s in good health and CMV-seropositive. The source material was PBMCs. The chain employs TRBV7-6 and TRBJ2-5; TRBD1 is a possible D gene (5 bases). The CDR3 sequence: CASSLQGTGQETQYF. In DNA, the CDR3 is TGTGCCAGCAGCTTACAGGGTACCGGGCAAGAGACCCAGTACTTC.